This T cell receptor beta chain was captured by sequencing in a study of shared clonotypes between healthy human individuals. Study outcomes and limitations: Roughly 5% was the fraction of naive CD4 clonotypes found shared across a handful of donors.

CD45RO negativity and positive selection for CCR7 defined naive CD8 cells, a population that excluded terminally differentiated effector memory CD45RA+ cells. Generated by immunoSEQ multiplex PCR, the TCRdb table keeps only in-frame clones and is missing some. Altogether 550,000 to 600,000 clones are present, 95% to 98% being singletons, with the ten largest covering around 0.3%. A note on this clone: Its target is not known.

The TCR originated in a man aged 25 to 45 in good health. The specimen sequenced was naive CD8+ T cells sorted from blood.

In DNA, the CDR3 is TGTGCCTGGGAGCGGGGGCAAAACACCGGGGAGCTGTTTTTT. The encoded protein is CAWERGQNTGELFF. V and J are TRBV30 and TRBJ2-2; 8 bases match TRBD2. This CDR3 is 14 amino acids long. V lost 5 bases, J lost 2 bases, and 4 bases stayed unmatched. The germline V gene has CDR1 GTSNPN and CDR2 SVGIG (reference sequence).